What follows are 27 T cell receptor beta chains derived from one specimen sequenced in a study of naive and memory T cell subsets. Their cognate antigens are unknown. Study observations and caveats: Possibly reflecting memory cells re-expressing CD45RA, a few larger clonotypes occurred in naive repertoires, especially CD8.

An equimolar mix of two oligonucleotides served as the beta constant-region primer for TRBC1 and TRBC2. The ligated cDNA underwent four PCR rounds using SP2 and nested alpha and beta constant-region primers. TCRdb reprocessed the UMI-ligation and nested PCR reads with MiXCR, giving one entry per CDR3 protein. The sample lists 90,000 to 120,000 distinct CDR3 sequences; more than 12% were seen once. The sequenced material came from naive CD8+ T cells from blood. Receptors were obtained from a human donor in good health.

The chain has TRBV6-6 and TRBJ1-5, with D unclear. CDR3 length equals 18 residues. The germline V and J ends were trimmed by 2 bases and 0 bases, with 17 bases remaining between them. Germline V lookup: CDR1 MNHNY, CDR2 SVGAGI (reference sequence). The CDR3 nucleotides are TGTGCCAGCAGTTACGAGACGGAAGCCGGTTATAGCAATCAGCCCCAGCATTTT. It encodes CASSYETEAGYSNQPQHF.

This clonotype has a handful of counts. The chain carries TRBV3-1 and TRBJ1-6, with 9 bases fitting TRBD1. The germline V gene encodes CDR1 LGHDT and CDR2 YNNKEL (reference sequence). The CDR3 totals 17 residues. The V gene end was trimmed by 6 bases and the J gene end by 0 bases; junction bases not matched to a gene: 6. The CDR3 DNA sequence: TGTGCCAGCAGTATCGGGACAGGGAGCTCCTATAATTCACCCCTCCACTTT. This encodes CASSIGTGSSYNSPLHF. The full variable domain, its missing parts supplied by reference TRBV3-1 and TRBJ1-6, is DTAVSQTPKYLVTQMGNDKSIKCEQNLGHDTMYWYKQDSKKFLKIMFSYNNKELIINETVPNRFSPKSPDKAHLNLHINSLELGDSAVYFCASSIGTGSSYNSPLHFGNGTRLTVT.

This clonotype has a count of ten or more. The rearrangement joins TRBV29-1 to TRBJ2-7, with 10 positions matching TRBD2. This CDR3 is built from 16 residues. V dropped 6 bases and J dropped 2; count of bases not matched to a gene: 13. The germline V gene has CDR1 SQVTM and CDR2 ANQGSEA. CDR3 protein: CSVGGLAGEPTYEQYF. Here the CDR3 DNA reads TGCAGCGTCGGTGGGCTAGCGGGGGAACCAACCTACGAGCAGTACTTC.

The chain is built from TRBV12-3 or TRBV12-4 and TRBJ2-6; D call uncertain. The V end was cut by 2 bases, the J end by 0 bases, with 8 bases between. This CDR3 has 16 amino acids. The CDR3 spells CASSLYPISGANVLTF. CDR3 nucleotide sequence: TGTGCCAGCAGTTTATATCCAATCTCTGGGGCCAACGTCCTGACTTTC.

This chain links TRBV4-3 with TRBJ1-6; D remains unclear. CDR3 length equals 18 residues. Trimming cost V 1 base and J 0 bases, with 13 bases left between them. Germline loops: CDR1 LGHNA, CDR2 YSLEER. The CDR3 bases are TGCGCCAGCAGCCAAGTGCGATCAGAAAGCTCCTATAATTCACCCCTCCACTTT. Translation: CASSQVRSESSYNSPLHF.

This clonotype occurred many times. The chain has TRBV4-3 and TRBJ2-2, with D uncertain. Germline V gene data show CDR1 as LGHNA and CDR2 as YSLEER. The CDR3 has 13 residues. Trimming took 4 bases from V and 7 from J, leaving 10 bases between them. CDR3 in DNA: TGCGCCAGCAGCCTTCGGTTGGGCGGGGAGCTGTTTTTT. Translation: CASSLRLGGELFF.

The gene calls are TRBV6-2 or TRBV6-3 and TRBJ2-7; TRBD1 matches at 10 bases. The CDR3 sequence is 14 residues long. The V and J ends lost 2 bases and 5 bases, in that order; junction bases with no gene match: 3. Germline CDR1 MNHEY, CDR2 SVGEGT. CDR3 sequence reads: CASSYPGQGDEQYF. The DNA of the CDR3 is TGTGCCAGCAGTTACCCCGGACAGGGGGACGAGCAGTACTTC.

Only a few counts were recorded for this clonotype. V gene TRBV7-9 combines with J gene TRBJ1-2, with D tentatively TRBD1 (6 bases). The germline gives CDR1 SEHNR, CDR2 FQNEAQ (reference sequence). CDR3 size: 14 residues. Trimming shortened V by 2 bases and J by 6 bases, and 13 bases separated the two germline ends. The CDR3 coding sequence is TGTGCCAGCAGCTTATCGTTACAGGGCGATGGCTACACCTTC. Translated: CASSLSLQGDGYTF.

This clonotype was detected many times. The CDR3 DNA sequence: TGTGCCAGCAGTTCGACTAGCGGGGTATCAGATACGCAGTATTTT. Residues: CASSSTSGVSDTQYF. The chain combines TRBV12-3 or TRBV12-4 with TRBJ2-3; 11 bases agree with TRBD2. With V trimmed by 4 bases and J by 4 bases, 4 bases remained unmatched. This CDR3 has 15 residues.

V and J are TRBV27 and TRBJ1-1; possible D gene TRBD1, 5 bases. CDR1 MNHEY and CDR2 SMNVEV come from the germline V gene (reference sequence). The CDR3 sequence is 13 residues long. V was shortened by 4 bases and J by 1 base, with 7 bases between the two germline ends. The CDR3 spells CASSSGENTEAFF. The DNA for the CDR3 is TGTGCCAGCAGTTCGGGGGAGAACACTGAAGCTTTCTTT.

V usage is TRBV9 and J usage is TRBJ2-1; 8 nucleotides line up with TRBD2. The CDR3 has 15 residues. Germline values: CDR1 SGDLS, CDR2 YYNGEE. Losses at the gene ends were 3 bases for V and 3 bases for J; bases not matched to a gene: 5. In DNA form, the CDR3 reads TGTGCCAGCAGCGATGTAGCGGGGTTCTACAATGAGCAGTTCTTC. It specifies CASSDVAGFYNEQFF.

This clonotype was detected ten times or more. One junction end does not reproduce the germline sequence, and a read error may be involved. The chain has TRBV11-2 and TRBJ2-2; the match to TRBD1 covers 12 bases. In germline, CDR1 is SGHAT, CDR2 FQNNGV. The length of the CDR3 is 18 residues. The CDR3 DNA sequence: TGTGCCAGCAGCCTAGAGCAGGGACAGGGGGCAAACACCGGGGAGCTGTTTTTT. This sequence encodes CASSLEQGQGANTGELFF.

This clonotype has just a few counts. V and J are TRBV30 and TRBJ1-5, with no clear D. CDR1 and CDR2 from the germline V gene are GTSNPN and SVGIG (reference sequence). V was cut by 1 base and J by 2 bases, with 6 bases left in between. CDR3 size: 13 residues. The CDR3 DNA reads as TGTGCCTGGAGTGGTATGGGCAATCAGCCCCAGCATTTT. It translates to CAWSGMGNQPQHF.

As DNA, the CDR3 is TGTGCCAGCAGCCAAGATTACTACTCTGGGGCCAACGTCCTGACTTTC. Protein: CASSQDYYSGANVLTF. This sequence joins TRBV3-1 and TRBJ2-6; unclear D gene. Per germline, CDR1 LGHDT and CDR2 YNNKEL (reference sequence). Deletions cut 0 bases from V and 0 bases from J, with 6 bases between. This CDR3 region has 16 residues.

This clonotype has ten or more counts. CDR3 sequence: CATSRDLLQFHEQYF. The CDR3, as DNA: TGTGCCACCAGCAGAGACCTCCTACAGTTCCACGAGCAGTACTTC. V gene TRBV15 combines with J gene TRBJ2-7; D gene uncertain. Germline V gene sequence: CDR1 LNHNV, CDR2 YYDKDF (reference sequence). Trimming left V 0 bases short and J 5 bases short, with 14 bases between. This CDR3 contains 15 residues.

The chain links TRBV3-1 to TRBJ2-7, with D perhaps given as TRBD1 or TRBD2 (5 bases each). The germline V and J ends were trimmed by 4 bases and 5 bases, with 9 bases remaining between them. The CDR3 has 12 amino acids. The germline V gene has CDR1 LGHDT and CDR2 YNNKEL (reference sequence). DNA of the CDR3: TGTGCCAGCAGCCCCCGGGGCAACGAGCAGTACTTC. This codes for CASSPRGNEQYF.

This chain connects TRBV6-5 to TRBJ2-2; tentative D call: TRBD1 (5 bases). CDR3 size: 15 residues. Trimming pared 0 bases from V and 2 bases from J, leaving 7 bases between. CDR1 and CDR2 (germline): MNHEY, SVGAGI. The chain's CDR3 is CASSYSGANTGELFF. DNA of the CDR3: TGTGCCAGCAGTTACTCAGGGGCTAACACCGGGGAGCTGTTTTTT.

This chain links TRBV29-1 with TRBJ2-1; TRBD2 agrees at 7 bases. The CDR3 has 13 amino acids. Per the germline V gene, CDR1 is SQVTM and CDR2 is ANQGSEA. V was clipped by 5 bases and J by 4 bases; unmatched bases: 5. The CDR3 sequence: CSVSLANYNEQFF. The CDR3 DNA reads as TGCAGCGTTTCACTAGCGAATTACAATGAGCAGTTCTTC.

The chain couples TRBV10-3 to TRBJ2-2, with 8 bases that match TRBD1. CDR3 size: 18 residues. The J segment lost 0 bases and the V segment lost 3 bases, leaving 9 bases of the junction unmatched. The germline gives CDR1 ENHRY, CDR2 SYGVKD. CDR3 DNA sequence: TGTGCCATCAGTGAAGGTCCCTTACAGGGGGCGAACACCGGGGAGCTGTTTTTT. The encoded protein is CAISEGPLQGANTGELFF.

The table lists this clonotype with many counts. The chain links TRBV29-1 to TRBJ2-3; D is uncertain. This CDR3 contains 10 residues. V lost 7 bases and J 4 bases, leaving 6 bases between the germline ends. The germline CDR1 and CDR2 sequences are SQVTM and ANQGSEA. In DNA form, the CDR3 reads TGCAGCGCACATGCAGATACGCAGTATTTT. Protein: CSAHADTQYF.

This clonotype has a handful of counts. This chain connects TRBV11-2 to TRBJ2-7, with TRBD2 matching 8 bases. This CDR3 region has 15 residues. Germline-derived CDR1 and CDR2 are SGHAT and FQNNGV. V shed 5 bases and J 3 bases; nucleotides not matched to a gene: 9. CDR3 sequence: CASSPEGLGDYEQYF. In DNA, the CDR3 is TGTGCCAGCAGCCCAGAGGGACTAGGGGACTACGAGCAGTACTTC.

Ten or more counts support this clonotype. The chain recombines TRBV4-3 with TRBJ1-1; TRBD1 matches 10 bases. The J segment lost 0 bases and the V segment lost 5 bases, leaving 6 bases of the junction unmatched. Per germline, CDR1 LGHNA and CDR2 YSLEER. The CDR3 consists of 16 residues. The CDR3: CASSGQGDYMNTEAFF. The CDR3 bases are TGCGCCAGCAGCGGACAGGGGGACTACATGAACACTGAAGCTTTCTTT.

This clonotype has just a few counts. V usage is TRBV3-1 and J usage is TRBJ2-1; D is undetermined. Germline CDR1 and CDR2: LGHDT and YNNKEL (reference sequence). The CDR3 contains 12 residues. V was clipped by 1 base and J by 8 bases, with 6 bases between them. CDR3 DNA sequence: TGTGCCAGCAGCCAAGTGTCGTATGAGCAGTTCTTC. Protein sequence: CASSQVSYEQFF.

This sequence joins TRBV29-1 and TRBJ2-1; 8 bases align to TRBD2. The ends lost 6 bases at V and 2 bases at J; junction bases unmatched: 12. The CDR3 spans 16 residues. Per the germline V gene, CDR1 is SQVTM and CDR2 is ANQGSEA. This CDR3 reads CSVPPGTSGPYNEQFF. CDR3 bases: TGCAGCGTCCCCCCAGGTACTAGCGGTCCCTACAATGAGCAGTTCTTC.

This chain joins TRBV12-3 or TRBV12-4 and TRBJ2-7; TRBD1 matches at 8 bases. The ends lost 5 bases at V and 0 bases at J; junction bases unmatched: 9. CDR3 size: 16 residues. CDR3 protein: CASSTPRGRFSYEQYF. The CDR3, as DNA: TGTGCCAGCAGTACTCCCAGGGGGCGGTTCTCCTACGAGCAGTACTTC.

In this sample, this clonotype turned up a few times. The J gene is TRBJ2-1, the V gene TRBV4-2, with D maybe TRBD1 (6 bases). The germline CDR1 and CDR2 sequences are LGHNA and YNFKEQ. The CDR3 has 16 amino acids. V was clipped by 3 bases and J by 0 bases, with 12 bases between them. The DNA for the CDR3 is TGTGCCAGCAGCCAGCCAACAGGGAGCTCCTACAATGAGCAGTTCTTC. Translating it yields CASSQPTGSSYNEQFF.

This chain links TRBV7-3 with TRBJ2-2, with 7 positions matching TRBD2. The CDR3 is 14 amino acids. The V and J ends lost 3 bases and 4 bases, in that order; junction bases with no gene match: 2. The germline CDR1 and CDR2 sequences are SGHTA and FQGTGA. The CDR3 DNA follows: TGTGCCAGCAGCTTTGCTAGCGGCACCGGGGAGCTGTTTTTT. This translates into CASSFASGTGELFF.